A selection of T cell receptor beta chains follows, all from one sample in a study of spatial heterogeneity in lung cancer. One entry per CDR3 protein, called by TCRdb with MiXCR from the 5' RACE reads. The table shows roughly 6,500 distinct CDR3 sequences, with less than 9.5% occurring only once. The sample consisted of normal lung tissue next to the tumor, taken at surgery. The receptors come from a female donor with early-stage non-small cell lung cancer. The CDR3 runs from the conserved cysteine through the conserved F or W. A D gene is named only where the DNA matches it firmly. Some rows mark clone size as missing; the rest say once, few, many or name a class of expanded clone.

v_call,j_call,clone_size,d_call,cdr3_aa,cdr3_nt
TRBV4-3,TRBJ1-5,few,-,CASSPMWGSNQPQHF,TGCGCCAGCAGCCCAATGTGGGGTAGCAATCAGCCCCAGCATTTT
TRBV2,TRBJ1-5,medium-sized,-,CASSEAQSRNF,TGTGCCAGCAGTGAAGCGCAATCCAGGAATTTT
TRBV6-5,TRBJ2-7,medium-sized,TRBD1,CASSPGQGTIYEQYF,TGTGCCAGCAGCCCGGGACAGGGGACAATCTACGAGCAGTACTTC
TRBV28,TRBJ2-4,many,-,CASRGVAKNIQYF,TGTGCCAGCAGAGGGGTAGCCAAAAACATTCAGTACTTC
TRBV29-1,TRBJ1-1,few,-,CSVAGTANTEAFF,TGCAGCGTTGCCGGGACCGCGAACACTGAAGCTTTCTTT
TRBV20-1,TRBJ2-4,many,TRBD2,CSARDLYRAGEAKNIQYF,TGCAGTGCTAGAGATCTCTATAGGGCGGGGGAGGCCAAAAACATTCAGTACTTC
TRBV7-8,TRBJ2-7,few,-,CASSFGGSSYEQYF,TGTGCCAGCAGCTTCGGGGGAAGCTCCTACGAGCAGTACTTC
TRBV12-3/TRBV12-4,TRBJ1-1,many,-,CASSLETGSSLAFF,TGTGCCAGCAGTTTAGAAACAGGGAGTTCTTTGGCTTTCTTT
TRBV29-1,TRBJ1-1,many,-,CSALGGTGAEDTEAFF,TGCAGCGCCCTAGGAGGGACGGGGGCGGAGGACACTGAAGCTTTCTTT
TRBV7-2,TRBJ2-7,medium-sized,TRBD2,CASSPGGTEQYF,TGTGCCAGCAGCCCGGGAGGGACCGAGCAGTACTTC
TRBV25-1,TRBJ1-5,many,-,CASRSSGEQPQHF,TGTGCCAGCAGGTCCTCGGGGGAACAGCCCCAGCATTTT
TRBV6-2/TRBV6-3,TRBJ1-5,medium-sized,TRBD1,CASSITRDRGLFSNQPQHF,TGTGCCAGCAGTATTACCCGGGACAGGGGCCTCTTTAGCAATCAGCCCCAGCATTTT
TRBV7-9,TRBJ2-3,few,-,CASSPHLVGTQYF,TGTGCCAGCAGCCCCCATTTAGTGGGTACGCAGTATTTT
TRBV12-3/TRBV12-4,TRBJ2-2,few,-,CASSLANTGELFF,TGTGCCAGCAGTTTGGCGAACACCGGGGAGCTGTTTTTT
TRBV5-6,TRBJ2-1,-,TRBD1,CASSWKDRGPGEQFF,TGTGCCAGCAGCTGGAAGGACAGGGGGCCGGGTGAGCAGTTCTTC
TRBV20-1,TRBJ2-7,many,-,CSASSLLGHEQYF,TGCAGTGCTAGCTCCCTACTAGGGCACGAGCAGTACTTC
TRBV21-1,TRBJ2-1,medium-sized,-,CASSKIGGAYNEQFF,TGTGCCAGCAGCAAAATCGGGGGGGCCTACAATGAGCAGTTCTTC